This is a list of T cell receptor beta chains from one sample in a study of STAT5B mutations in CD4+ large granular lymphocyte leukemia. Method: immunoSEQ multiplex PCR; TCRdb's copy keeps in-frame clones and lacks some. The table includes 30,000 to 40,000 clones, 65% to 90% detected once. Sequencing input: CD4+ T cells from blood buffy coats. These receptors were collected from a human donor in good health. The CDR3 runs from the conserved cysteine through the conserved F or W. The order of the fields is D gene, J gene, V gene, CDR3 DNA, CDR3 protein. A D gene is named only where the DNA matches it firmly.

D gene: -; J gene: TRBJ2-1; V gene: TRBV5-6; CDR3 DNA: TGTGCCAGCAGCTTGAAGCTCCTGACCATGAGGAGGAATGAGCAGTTCTTC; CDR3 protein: CASSLKLLTMRRNEQFF
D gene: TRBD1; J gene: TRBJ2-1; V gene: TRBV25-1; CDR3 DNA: TGTGCCAGCAGTGAAAGCGACAGGGGTATTGAGCAGTTCTTC; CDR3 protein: CASSESDRGIEQFF
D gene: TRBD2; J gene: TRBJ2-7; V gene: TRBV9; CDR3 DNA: TGTGCCAGCAGCGTAGGTTATAGCGGGAGGACCGAGCAGTACTTC; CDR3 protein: CASSVGYSGRTEQYF
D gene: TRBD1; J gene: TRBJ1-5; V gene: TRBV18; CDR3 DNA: TGTGCCAGCTCACCAGGGACAGTCAATCAGCCCCAGCATTTT; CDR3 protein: CASSPGTVNQPQHF
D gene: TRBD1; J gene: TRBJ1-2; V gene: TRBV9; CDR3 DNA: TGTGCCAGCAGCGCCCGACAGGGAGTGAGCTATGGCTACACCTTC; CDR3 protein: CASSARQGVSYGYTF
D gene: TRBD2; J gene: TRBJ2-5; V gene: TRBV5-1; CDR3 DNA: TGCGCCAGCAGGGGGACTAGTCAAGAGACCCAGTACTTC; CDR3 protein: CASRGTSQETQYF
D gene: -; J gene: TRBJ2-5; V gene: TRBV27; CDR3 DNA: TGTGCCAGCAGTCCGCGGATCCAAGAGACCCAGTACTTC; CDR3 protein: CASSPRIQETQYF
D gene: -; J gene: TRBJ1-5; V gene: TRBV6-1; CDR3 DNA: TGTGCCAGCAGTGACGGCCCTAGCAATCAGCCCCAGCATTTT; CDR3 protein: CASSDGPSNQPQHF
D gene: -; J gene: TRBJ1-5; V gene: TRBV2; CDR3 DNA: TGTGCCAGCAGTGTCCGGCAGAATAGCAATCAGCCCCAGCATTTT; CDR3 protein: CASSVRQNSNQPQHF
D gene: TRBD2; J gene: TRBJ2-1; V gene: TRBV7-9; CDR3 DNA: TGTGCCAGCAGCTTAGTTACTAGCGGCTACAATGAGCAGTTCTTC; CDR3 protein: CASSLVTSGYNEQFF
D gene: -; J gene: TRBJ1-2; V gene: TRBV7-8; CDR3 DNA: TGTGCCAGCAGCTTAGGGGGCGGATATGGCTACACCTTC; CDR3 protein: CASSLGGGYGYTF
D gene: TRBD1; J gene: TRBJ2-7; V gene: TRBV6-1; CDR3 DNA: TGTGCCAGCAGCGGGACAGGGGGACCCTACGAGCAGTACTTC; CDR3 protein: CASSGTGGPYEQYF